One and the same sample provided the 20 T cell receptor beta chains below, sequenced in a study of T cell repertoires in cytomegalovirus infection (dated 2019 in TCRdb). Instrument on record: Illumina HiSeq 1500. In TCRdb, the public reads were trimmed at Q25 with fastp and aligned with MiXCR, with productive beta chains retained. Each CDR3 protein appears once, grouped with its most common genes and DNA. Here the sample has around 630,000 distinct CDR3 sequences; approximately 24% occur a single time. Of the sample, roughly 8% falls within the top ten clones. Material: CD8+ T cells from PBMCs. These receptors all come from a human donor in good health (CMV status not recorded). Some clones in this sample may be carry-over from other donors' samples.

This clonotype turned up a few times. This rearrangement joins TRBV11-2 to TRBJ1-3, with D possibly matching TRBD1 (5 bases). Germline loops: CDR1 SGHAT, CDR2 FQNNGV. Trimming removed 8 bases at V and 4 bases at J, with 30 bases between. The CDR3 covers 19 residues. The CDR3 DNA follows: TGTGCCAGCGAGCTTAAAATGAGAAGGGGCGCTCTTTACGGAAACACCATATATTTT. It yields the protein CASELKMRRGALYGNTIYF.

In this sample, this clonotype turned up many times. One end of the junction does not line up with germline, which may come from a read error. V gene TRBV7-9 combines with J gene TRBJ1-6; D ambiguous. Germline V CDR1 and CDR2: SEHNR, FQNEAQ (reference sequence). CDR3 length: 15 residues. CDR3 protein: CASSLGSGGNSPLHF. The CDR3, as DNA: TGTGCCAGCAGTTTAGGGTCGGGCGGTAATTCACCCCTCCACTTT.

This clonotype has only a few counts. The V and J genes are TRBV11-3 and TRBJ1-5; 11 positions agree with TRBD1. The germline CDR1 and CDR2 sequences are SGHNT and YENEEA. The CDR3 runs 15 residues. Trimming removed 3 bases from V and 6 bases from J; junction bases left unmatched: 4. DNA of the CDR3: TGTGCCAGCAGCTTGAGGGACAGGGGGTTTCAGCCCCAGCATTTT. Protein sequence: CASSLRDRGFQPQHF.

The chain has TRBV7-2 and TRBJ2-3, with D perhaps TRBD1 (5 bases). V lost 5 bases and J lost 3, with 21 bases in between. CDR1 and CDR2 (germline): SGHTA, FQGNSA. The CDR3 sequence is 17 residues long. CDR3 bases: TGTGCCAGCAGCCCCGACAGTTTCGCGATGAGGACAGATACGCAGTATTTT. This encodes CASSPDSFAMRTDTQYF.

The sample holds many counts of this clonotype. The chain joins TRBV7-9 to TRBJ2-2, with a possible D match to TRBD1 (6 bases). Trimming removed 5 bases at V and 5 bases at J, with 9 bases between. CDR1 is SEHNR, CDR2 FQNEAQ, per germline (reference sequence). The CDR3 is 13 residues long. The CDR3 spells CASSNRVTGELFF. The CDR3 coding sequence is TGTGCCAGCAGCAACAGGGTAACCGGGGAGCTGTTTTTT.

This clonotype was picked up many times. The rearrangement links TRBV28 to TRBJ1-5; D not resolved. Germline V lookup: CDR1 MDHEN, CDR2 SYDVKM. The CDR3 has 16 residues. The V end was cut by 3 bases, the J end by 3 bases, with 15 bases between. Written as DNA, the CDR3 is TGTGCCAGCAGTTTGGGGAGGGAGGTCGACAATCAGCCCCAGCATTTT. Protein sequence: CASSLGREVDNQPQHF.

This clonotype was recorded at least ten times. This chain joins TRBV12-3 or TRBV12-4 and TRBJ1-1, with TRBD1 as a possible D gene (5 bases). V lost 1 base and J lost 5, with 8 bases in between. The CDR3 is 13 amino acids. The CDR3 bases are TGTGCCAGCAGTTTAGTAGGGACGACTGAAGCTTTCTTT. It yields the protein CASSLVGTTEAFF.

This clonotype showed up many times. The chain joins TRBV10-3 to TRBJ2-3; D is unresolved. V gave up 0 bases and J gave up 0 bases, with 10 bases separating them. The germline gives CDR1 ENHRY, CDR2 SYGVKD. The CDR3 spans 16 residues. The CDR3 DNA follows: TGTGCCATCAGTGAGTCAGGGTTCACGAGCACAGATACGCAGTATTTT. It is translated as CAISESGFTSTDTQYF.

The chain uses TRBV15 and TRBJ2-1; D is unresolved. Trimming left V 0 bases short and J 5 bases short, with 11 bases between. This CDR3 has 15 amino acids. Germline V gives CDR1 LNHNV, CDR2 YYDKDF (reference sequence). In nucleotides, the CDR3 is TGTGCCACCAGCAGAGAAAGGGTCGCTCACAATGAGCAGTTCTTC. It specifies CATSRERVAHNEQFF. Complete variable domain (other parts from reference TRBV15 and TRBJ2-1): DAMVIQNPRYQVTQFGKPVTLSCSQTLNHNVMYWYQQKSSQAPKLLFHYYDKDFNNEADTPDNFQSRRPNTSFCFLDIRSPGLGDTAMYLCATSRERVAHNEQFFGPGTRLTVL.

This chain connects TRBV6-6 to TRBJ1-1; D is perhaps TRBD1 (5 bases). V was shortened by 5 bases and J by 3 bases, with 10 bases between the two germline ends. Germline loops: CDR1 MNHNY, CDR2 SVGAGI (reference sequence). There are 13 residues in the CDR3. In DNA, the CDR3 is TGTGCCAGCAGTGGGGACGGATACACTGAAGCTTTCTTT. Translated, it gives CASSGDGYTEAFF.

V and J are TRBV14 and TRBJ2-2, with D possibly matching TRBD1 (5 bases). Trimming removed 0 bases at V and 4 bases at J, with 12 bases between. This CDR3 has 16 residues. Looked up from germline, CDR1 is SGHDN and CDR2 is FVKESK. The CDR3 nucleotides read TGTGCCAGCAGCCAAGAAAGGGGTAGTGTCACCGGGGAGCTGTTTTTT. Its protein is CASSQERGSVTGELFF.

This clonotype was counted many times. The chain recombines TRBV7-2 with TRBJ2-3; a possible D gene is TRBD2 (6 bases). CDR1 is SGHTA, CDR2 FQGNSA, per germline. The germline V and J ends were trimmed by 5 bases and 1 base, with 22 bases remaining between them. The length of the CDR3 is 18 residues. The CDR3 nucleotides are TGTGCCAGCAGCCAACGGGCGGGACTGTATAGTGGCACAGATACGCAGTATTTT. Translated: CASSQRAGLYSGTDTQYF.

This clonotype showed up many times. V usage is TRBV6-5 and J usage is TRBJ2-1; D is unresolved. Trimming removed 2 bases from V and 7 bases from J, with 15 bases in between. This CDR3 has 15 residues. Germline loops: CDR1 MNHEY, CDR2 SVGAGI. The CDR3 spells CASSYAAGYGNEQFF. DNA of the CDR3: TGTGCCAGCAGTTACGCGGCAGGTTATGGGAATGAGCAGTTCTTC.

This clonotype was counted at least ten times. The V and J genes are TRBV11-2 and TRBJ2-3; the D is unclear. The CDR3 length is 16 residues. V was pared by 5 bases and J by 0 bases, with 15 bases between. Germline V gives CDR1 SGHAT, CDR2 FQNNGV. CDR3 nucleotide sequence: TGTGCCAGCAGCGGCGATTTGATCACTAGCACAGATACGCAGTATTTT. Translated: CASSGDLITSTDTQYF. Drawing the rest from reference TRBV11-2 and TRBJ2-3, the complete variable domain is EAGVAQSPRYKIIEKRQSVAFWCNPISGHATLYWYQQILGQGPKLLIQFQNNGVVDDSQLPKDRFSAERLKGVDSTLKIQPAKLEDSAVYLCASSGDLITSTDTQYFGPGTRLTVL.

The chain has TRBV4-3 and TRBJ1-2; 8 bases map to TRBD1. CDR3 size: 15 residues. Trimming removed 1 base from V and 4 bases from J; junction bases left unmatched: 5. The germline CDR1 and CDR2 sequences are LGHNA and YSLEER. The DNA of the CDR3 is TGCGCCAGCAGCCAAGGAACAGGGGGGGGCTATGGCTACACCTTC. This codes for CASSQGTGGGYGYTF.

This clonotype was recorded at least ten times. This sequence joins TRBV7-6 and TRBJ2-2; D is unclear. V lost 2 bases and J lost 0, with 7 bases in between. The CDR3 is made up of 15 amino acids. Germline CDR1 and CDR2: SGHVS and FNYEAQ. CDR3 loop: CASSLSTSNTGELFF. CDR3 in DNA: TGTGCCAGCAGCTTAAGCACCTCGAACACCGGGGAGCTGTTTTTT. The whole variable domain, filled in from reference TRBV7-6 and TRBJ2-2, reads GAGVSQSPRYKVTKRGQDVALRCDPISGHVSLYWYRQALGQGPEFLTYFNYEAQQDKSGLPNDRFSAERPEGSISTLTIQRTEQRDSAMYRCASSLSTSNTGELFFGEGSRLTVL.

This chain's CDR3 is CASSIEGMSGYTF. In nucleotides, the CDR3 is TGTGCCAGTAGTATCGAAGGGATGAGTGGCTACACCTTC. The V gene is TRBV19, the J gene TRBJ1-2; no definite D call. CDR1 is LNHDA, CDR2 SQIVND, per germline (reference sequence). The V end lost 3 bases, the J end lost 7 bases, and 12 bases lay between the germline ends. The CDR3 has 13 residues. Full variable domain (missing parts from reference TRBV19 and TRBJ1-2): DGGITQSPKYLFRKEGQNVTLSCEQNLNHDAMYWYRQDPGQGLRLIYYSQIVNDFQKGDIAEGYSVSREKKESFPLTVTSAQKNPTAFYLCASSIEGMSGYTFGSGTRLTVV.

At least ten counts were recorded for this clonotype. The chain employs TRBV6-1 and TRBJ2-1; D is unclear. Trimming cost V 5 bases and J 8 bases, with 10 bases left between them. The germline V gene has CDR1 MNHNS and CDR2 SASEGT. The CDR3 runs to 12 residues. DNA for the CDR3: TGTGCCAGCAGTAAAACTTTGGATGAGCAGTTCTTC. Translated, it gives CASSKTLDEQFF.

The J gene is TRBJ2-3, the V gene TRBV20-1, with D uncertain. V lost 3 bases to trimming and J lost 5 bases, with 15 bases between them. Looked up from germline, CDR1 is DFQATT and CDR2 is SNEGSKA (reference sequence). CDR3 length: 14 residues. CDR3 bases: TGCAGTGCTAGTAATGATCAGGCCATAGATACGCAGTATTTT. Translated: CSASNDQAIDTQYF.

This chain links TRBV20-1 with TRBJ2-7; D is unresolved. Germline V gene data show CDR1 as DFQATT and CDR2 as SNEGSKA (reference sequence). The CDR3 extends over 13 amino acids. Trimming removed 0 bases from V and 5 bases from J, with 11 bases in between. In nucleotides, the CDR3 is TGCAGTGCTAGAGACGGCGAAACGGACGAGCAGTACGTC. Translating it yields CSARDGETDEQYV.